This TCR beta chain was recorded in a study of graft-versus-host responses after intestinal transplantation. Study context: Recipients got multivisceral, liver-intestinal, or isolated intestinal transplants. Induction using anti-thymocyte globulin, followed by tacrolimus and steroids for 2 to 4 years, was given to all recipients. Broader study findings: Peak circulating GvH clone levels were associated with early post-transplant HvG declines. Patients who carried graft-donor T cell macrochimerism also had high graft-versus-host to host-versus-graft clonal ratios in their allografts.

The CDR3 is 15 residues long. The germline CDR1 and CDR2 sequences are MNHEY and SMNVEV (reference sequence). Trimming took 5 bases from V and 6 from J; bases not matched to a gene: 9. About this clone: Its target is not known.

Data came from immunoSEQ multiplex PCR; TCRdb stores just in-frame clones and leaves some out. This table holds some 85,000 clones, around nine tenths found once. Specimen: unstimulated CD8+ T cells sorted from spleen or lymph node cells, collected before transplant. The chain has TRBV27 and TRBJ2-1, with 8 bases lining up with TRBD1. The sequence came from a human donor who was the organ donor for an intestinal transplant. The CDR3 DNA sequence: TGTGCCAGCAGTGCCTGGACAGGGAATATCAATGAGCAGTTCTTC. Amino acid sequence: CASSAWTGNINEQFF.